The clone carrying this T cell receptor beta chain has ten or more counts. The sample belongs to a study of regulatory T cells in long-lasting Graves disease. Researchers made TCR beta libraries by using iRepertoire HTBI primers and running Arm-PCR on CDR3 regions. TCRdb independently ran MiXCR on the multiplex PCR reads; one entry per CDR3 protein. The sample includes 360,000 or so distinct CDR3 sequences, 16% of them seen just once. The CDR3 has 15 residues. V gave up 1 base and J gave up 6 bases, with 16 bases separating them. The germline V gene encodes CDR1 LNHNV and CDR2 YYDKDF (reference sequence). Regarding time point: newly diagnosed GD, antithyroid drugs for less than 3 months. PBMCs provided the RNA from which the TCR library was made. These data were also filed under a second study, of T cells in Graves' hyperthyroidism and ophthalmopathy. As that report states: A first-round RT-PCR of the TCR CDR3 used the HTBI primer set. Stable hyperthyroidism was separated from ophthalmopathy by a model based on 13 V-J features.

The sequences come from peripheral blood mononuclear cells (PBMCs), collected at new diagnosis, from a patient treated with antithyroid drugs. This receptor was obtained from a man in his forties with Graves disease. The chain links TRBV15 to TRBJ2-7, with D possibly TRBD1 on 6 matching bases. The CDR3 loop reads CATSRGTEGFGEQYF. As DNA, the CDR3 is TGTGCCACCAGCAGAGGGACAGAGGGCTTTGGCGAGCAGTACTTC.